The T cell receptor beta chain under discussion was sequenced for a study of blood T cell repertoires in COVID-19. Trimming took 4 bases from V and 3 from J; bases not matched to a gene: 5. Per germline, CDR1 LNHDA and CDR2 SQIVND (reference sequence). The CDR3 runs 14 residues. Measured with immunoSEQ multiplex PCR; TCRdb has only the in-frame clones, and not every one. The sample holds approximately 280,000 clones; around nine tenths are singletons and the top ten take 1.9%. The sample taken for sequencing was PBMCs or T cells enriched from blood (not recorded which). The gene calls are TRBV19 and TRBJ1-2; 7 nucleotides agree with TRBD1. The sequence was collected from a woman between 55 and 75 years old who had recovered from COVID-19. The CDR3 DNA sequence: TGTGCCAGTAGTACTGGGACAGATCACTATGGCTACACCTTC. This gives the protein CASSTGTDHYGYTF.